The present T cell receptor (beta chain) was sequenced within a study of blood T cell repertoires in COVID-19. Overall study: The United States, Italy and Spain provided the acute and convalescent COVID-19 samples. The cDNA or gDNA used as material had been derived from T cells, B-cell-depleted T cells, or PBMCs.

Original methodology: Estimation of nucleated cell counts was performed using reference gene primer amplification. TCRdb's table, derived via immunoSEQ multiplex PCR, lists solely in-frame clones and lacks some. Clone size and the V and J calls come from that table; the DNA yielded D and trimming. The sample shows under 150,000 clones, around nine tenths of them seen only once. The CDR3 spans 15 residues. Germline loops: CDR1 LGHNA, CDR2 YSLEER. V dropped 0 bases and J dropped 0 bases, with 8 bases sitting between them. The material sequenced was peripheral blood. The sequence came from a man aged 45-65 years with active or convalescent COVID-19. The genes are TRBV4-3 and TRBJ1-1; TRBD1 might be the D (6 bases). The CDR3 spells CASSQDRGMNTEAFF. CDR3 DNA sequence: TGCGCCAGCAGCCAAGACAGGGGAATGAACACTGAAGCTTTCTTT.